Listed here are 4 T cell receptor beta chains from one sample, sequenced in a study of blood T cell repertoires in COVID-19. TCRdb's copy holds only in-frame clones and misses some; the assay was immunoSEQ multiplex PCR. The sample lists tens of thousands of clones; over 70% were seen once. Sequenced material: peripheral blood. The origin of the receptors is a woman aged 45 to 65 with acute or convalescent COVID-19.

This clone was detected only a few times. The chain joins TRBV28 to TRBJ1-6; 8 nucleotides match TRBD1. J lost 5 bases, V lost 1 base, and 7 bases had no gene match. The CDR3 covers 17 residues. The germline V gene encodes CDR1 MDHEN and CDR2 SYDVKM. The CDR3 DNA reads as TGTGCCAGCAGTTTATCCAGGGGGCGAAGGGATAATTCACCCCTCCACTTT. This encodes CASSLSRGRRDNSPLHF.

The table lists this clone with a few counts. The J gene is TRBJ2-7, the V gene TRBV9; TRBD2 matches 7 bases. J was trimmed by 2 bases and V by 2 bases; bases with no gene match: 4. This CDR3 is built from 14 residues. The V gene's germline CDR1 is SGDLS and CDR2 YYNGEE. The CDR3 is CASSVGGGTYEQYF. The CDR3 coding sequence is TGTGCCAGCAGCGTTGGGGGAGGGACCTACGAGCAGTACTTC.

The gene calls are TRBV7-2 and TRBJ1-6, with D possibly being TRBD1 (6 bases). Trimming stripped 6 bases from V and 7 bases from J, with 19 bases between. The CDR3 totals 16 residues. Germline V CDR1 and CDR2: SGHTA, FQGNSA. CDR3 bases: TGTGCCAGCAGTTTAACGGACAGCTTTGGGAATTCACCCCTCCACTTT. Translation: CASSLTDSFGNSPLHF. The whole variable domain, filled in from reference TRBV7-2 and TRBJ1-6, reads GAGVSQSPSNKVTEKGKDVELRCDPISGHTALYWYRQSLGQGLEFLIYFQGNSAPDKSGLPSDRFSAERTGGSVSTLTIQRTQQEDSAVYLCASSLTDSFGNSPLHFGNGTRLTVT.

The V call is TRBV7-9, the J call TRBJ1-1; 8 positions match TRBD1. Trimming cost V 4 bases and J 3 bases; bases outside gene matches: 13. The CDR3 length is 17 residues. Per the germline V gene, CDR1 is SEHNR and CDR2 is FQNEAQ (reference sequence). The CDR3 is CASSYWTGPNRDTEAFF. The CDR3 DNA sequence: TGTGCCAGCAGCTACTGGACAGGGCCCAATAGGGACACTGAAGCTTTCTTT. Full variable domain (outside the CDR3, taken from reference TRBV7-9 and TRBJ1-1): DTGVSQNPRHKITKRGQNVTFRCDPISEHNRLYWYRQTLGQGPEFLTYFQNEAQLEKSRLLSDRFSAERPKGSFSTLEIQRTEQGDSAMYLCASSYWTGPNRDTEAFFGQGTRLTVV.